These T cell receptor beta chains were read from a single sample in a study of identical twins. Using its own MiXCR run on the 5' RACE reads, TCRdb lists one record per CDR3 protein. The data contain approximately 500,000 distinct CDR3 sequences, 20% to 25% of them singletons. This sample was also put to use in a study of T cells expressing NK-cell markers.

What was sequenced was CD4+ T cells sorted from blood. The receptors were sampled from a woman aged 18-29 years in good health. CDR3s include the opening cysteine and the closing phenylalanine or tryptophan. The D gene is left open where the match is weak. The size field is filled for only some rows; it gives once, few, many or a size class.

d_gene: NA; v_gene: TRBV5-1; abundance: few; j_gene: TRBJ1-1; CDR3nt: TGCGCCAGCAGCTTGGCCGGGGCCGAGGCTGAAGCTTTCTTT; CDR3aa: CASSLAGAEAEAFF
d_gene: NA; v_gene: TRBV6-1; abundance: NA; j_gene: TRBJ2-5; CDR3nt: TGTGCCAGCAAAGGGGAACTCCAAGAGACCCAGTACTTC; CDR3aa: CASKGELQETQYF
d_gene: NA; v_gene: TRBV7-9; abundance: NA; j_gene: TRBJ1-1; CDR3nt: TGTGCCAGCAGCCCGATGGGTGCTGGGGGGACTGAAGCTTTCTTT; CDR3aa: CASSPMGAGGTEAFF
d_gene: NA; v_gene: TRBV3-1; abundance: few; j_gene: TRBJ2-5; CDR3nt: TGTGCCAGCAGCCAAGAAGGGTCCCTGACCCAGTACTTC; CDR3aa: CASSQEGSLTQYF
d_gene: TRBD1; v_gene: TRBV27; abundance: NA; j_gene: TRBJ2-1; CDR3nt: TGTGCCAGCAGACTACGGACAGGACATACGAGCTCCTACAATGAGCAGTTCTTC; CDR3aa: CASRLRTGHTSSYNEQFF
d_gene: NA; v_gene: TRBV4-3; abundance: few; j_gene: TRBJ2-2; CDR3nt: TGCGCCAGCAGCCGAGAACAGGGAACGAACACCGGGGAGCTGTTTTTT; CDR3aa: CASSREQGTNTGELFF
d_gene: TRBD2; v_gene: TRBV7-9; abundance: NA; j_gene: TRBJ2-7; CDR3nt: TGTGCCAGCAGCTCCCATAGTGGCGGGAGCTACGAGCAGTACTTC; CDR3aa: CASSSHSGGSYEQYF
d_gene: NA; v_gene: TRBV6-5; abundance: NA; j_gene: TRBJ2-1; CDR3nt: TGTGCCAGCAGGGGACTCAATGAGCAGTTCTTC; CDR3aa: CASRGLNEQFF
d_gene: TRBD1; v_gene: TRBV25-1; abundance: few; j_gene: TRBJ2-1; CDR3nt: TGTGCCAGCAGTGAAGGACAGGGCTCCTACAATGAGCAGTTCTTC; CDR3aa: CASSEGQGSYNEQFF
d_gene: NA; v_gene: TRBV10-3; abundance: NA; j_gene: TRBJ2-3; CDR3nt: TGTGCCATCAGTGCGGCCCTTCGGGACACAGATACGCAGTATTTT; CDR3aa: CAISAALRDTDTQYF
d_gene: TRBD2; v_gene: TRBV12-3/TRBV12-4; abundance: NA; j_gene: TRBJ2-3; CDR3nt: TGTGCCAGCAGACCGGCAACTAGCGGGATCACAGATACGCAGTATTTT; CDR3aa: CASRPATSGITDTQYF
d_gene: NA; v_gene: TRBV7-2; abundance: NA; j_gene: TRBJ2-5; CDR3nt: TGTGCCAGCAGCTCGGGACATGTGGAGACCCAGTACTTC; CDR3aa: CASSSGHVETQYF
d_gene: NA; v_gene: TRBV20-1; abundance: few; j_gene: TRBJ1-2; CDR3nt: TGCAGTGCTAGAGATTCGATCAGCTATGGCTACACCTTC; CDR3aa: CSARDSISYGYTF
d_gene: NA; v_gene: TRBV12-3/TRBV12-4; abundance: few; j_gene: TRBJ2-3; CDR3nt: TGTGCCAGCAGATCAATCTTTACGCAGTATTTT; CDR3aa: CASRSIFTQYF
d_gene: TRBD2; v_gene: TRBV6-5; abundance: NA; j_gene: TRBJ2-5; CDR3nt: TGTGCCAGCAGTTACTCACTAGCGGGGGGGAGGCTGTACTTC; CDR3aa: CASSYSLAGGRLYF
d_gene: NA; v_gene: TRBV7-2; abundance: many; j_gene: TRBJ2-7; CDR3nt: TGTGCCAGCAGCTTAGGTGGAACAGGTAGATACGAGCAGTACTTC; CDR3aa: CASSLGGTGRYEQYF
d_gene: NA; v_gene: TRBV9; abundance: NA; j_gene: TRBJ2-1; CDR3nt: TGTGCCAGCAGCGTAGGAGAGTCCAGGGACCCGTTCTTC; CDR3aa: CASSVGESRDPFF
d_gene: NA; v_gene: TRBV5-1; abundance: NA; j_gene: TRBJ1-1; CDR3nt: TGCGCCAGCAAATGGGGACCTACCCCCGAGAACACTGAAGCTTTCTTT; CDR3aa: CASKWGPTPENTEAFF
d_gene: NA; v_gene: TRBV12-3/TRBV12-4; abundance: NA; j_gene: TRBJ1-4; CDR3nt: TGTGCCAGCAGTGGCCGCGTGGGCCTCAATGAAAAACTGTTTTTT; CDR3aa: CASSGRVGLNEKLFF
d_gene: NA; v_gene: TRBV29-1; abundance: NA; j_gene: TRBJ1-2; CDR3nt: TGCAGCGTTGCCCAGGGGCAGAACGGTGGCTACACCTTC; CDR3aa: CSVAQGQNGGYTF
d_gene: TRBD2; v_gene: TRBV3-1; abundance: many; j_gene: TRBJ2-5; CDR3nt: TGCGCCAGCAGTCGGGAGGGAGAGACCCAGTACTTC; CDR3aa: CASSREGETQYF
d_gene: TRBD1; v_gene: TRBV12-3/TRBV12-4; abundance: NA; j_gene: TRBJ2-7; CDR3nt: TGTGCCAGCAGCAATCGAGACAGGGCCTACGAGCAGTACTTC; CDR3aa: CASSNRDRAYEQYF
d_gene: TRBD1; v_gene: TRBV11-2; abundance: many; j_gene: TRBJ2-7; CDR3nt: TGTGCCAGCAGTCCGACAGGGAGCTCCTACGAGCAGTACTTC; CDR3aa: CASSPTGSSYEQYF
d_gene: TRBD1; v_gene: TRBV14; abundance: few; j_gene: TRBJ2-1; CDR3nt: TGTGCCAGCAGCCAACTGGCCGGACAGGGCTACAATGAGCAGTTCTTC; CDR3aa: CASSQLAGQGYNEQFF
d_gene: NA; v_gene: TRBV7-2; abundance: few; j_gene: TRBJ2-1; CDR3nt: TGTGCCAGCAGAGGGGATGGCGGGCTCTACAATGAGCAGTTCTTC; CDR3aa: CASRGDGGLYNEQFF
d_gene: NA; v_gene: TRBV6-2/TRBV6-3; abundance: NA; j_gene: TRBJ2-7; CDR3nt: TGTGCCAGCAGTTACAGCCTTGGGGGCCGGGGCTACGAGCAGTACTTC; CDR3aa: CASSYSLGGRGYEQYF
d_gene: NA; v_gene: TRBV7-9; abundance: NA; j_gene: TRBJ2-3; CDR3nt: TGTGCCAGCAGCTTAGTCGCGCGGGGCCGCACAGATACGCAGTATTTT; CDR3aa: CASSLVARGRTDTQYF
d_gene: NA; v_gene: TRBV5-1; abundance: few; j_gene: TRBJ2-5; CDR3nt: TGCGCCAGCGGAGACGGAACCGCCAAAGAGACCCAGTACTTC; CDR3aa: CASGDGTAKETQYF
d_gene: NA; v_gene: TRBV12-3/TRBV12-4; abundance: many; j_gene: TRBJ1-1; CDR3nt: TGTGCCAGCAGCCTGACAGACATGAACACTGAAGCTTTCTTT; CDR3aa: CASSLTDMNTEAFF
d_gene: NA; v_gene: TRBV30; abundance: NA; j_gene: TRBJ1-2; CDR3nt: TGTGCCTGGAGTGTACGGGGGTCGGGCGGCTACACCTTC; CDR3aa: CAWSVRGSGGYTF
d_gene: TRBD1; v_gene: TRBV29-1; abundance: NA; j_gene: TRBJ2-7; CDR3nt: TGCAGCGTTGAAGATACCGGGACAGGGTCCAACGAGCAGTACTTC; CDR3aa: CSVEDTGTGSNEQYF
d_gene: TRBD1; v_gene: TRBV20-1; abundance: few; j_gene: TRBJ2-3; CDR3nt: TGCAGTGCTCCGGGCGGTCAGGGGGCCCCGCAGTATTTT; CDR3aa: CSAPGGQGAPQYF
d_gene: NA; v_gene: TRBV7-3; abundance: NA; j_gene: TRBJ2-1; CDR3nt: TGTGCCAGCAGCTTAGGAGGTTCAATGACTAATGAGCAGTTCTTC; CDR3aa: CASSLGGSMTNEQFF
d_gene: NA; v_gene: TRBV6-6; abundance: NA; j_gene: TRBJ2-5; CDR3nt: TGTGCCAGCAGTTACGGTGTGATAGAGACCCAGTACTTC; CDR3aa: CASSYGVIETQYF
d_gene: NA; v_gene: TRBV2; abundance: many; j_gene: TRBJ2-1; CDR3nt: TGTGCCAGCAGTGTCCGTGGGAGAGGGGGGGAGCAGTTCTTC; CDR3aa: CASSVRGRGGEQFF
d_gene: NA; v_gene: TRBV2; abundance: NA; j_gene: TRBJ1-5; CDR3nt: TGTGCCAGCATAGGACTTAGCAATCAGCCCCAGCATTTT; CDR3aa: CASIGLSNQPQHF
d_gene: TRBD1; v_gene: TRBV6-4; abundance: NA; j_gene: TRBJ1-2; CDR3nt: TGTGCCAGCAGACCCCACCGGGACAGCCTCTATGGCTACACCTTC; CDR3aa: CASRPHRDSLYGYTF
d_gene: TRBD1; v_gene: TRBV12-3/TRBV12-4; abundance: few; j_gene: TRBJ2-6; CDR3nt: TGTGCCAGCAGTTTAAGGAGACAGGGGAATACTGGGGCCAACGTCCTGACTTTC; CDR3aa: CASSLRRQGNTGANVLTF
d_gene: NA; v_gene: TRBV12-3/TRBV12-4; abundance: NA; j_gene: TRBJ2-1; CDR3nt: TGTGCCAGCAGTAGGTCTAGCCTCTACAATGAGCAGTTCTTC; CDR3aa: CASSRSSLYNEQFF
d_gene: TRBD1; v_gene: TRBV3-1; abundance: few; j_gene: TRBJ2-1; CDR3nt: TGTGCCAGCAGCCAGGGAAGAGGACAGGGATACAATGAGCAGTTCTTC; CDR3aa: CASSQGRGQGYNEQFF
d_gene: TRBD1; v_gene: TRBV6-1; abundance: NA; j_gene: TRBJ2-1; CDR3nt: TGTGCCAGCAGCTCCACGGGGACAGGTACCGATGAGCAGTTCTTC; CDR3aa: CASSSTGTGTDEQFF
d_gene: TRBD1; v_gene: TRBV5-1; abundance: many; j_gene: TRBJ2-7; CDR3nt: TGCGCCAGCAAGGGACAGGGAAGCTCCTACGAGCAGTACTTC; CDR3aa: CASKGQGSSYEQYF
d_gene: TRBD1; v_gene: TRBV4-1; abundance: few; j_gene: TRBJ1-5; CDR3nt: TGCGCCAGCAGCCACTCGGGACAGGGCTATCAGCCCCAGCATTTT; CDR3aa: CASSHSGQGYQPQHF
d_gene: TRBD2; v_gene: TRBV10-3; abundance: few; j_gene: TRBJ2-7; CDR3nt: TGTGCCATCAGTGAACCCCGGGAGGGCTACGAGCAGTACTTC; CDR3aa: CAISEPREGYEQYF
d_gene: NA; v_gene: TRBV20-1; abundance: NA; j_gene: TRBJ2-5; CDR3nt: TGCAGTGCTCACCGGCAGGGTACACAAGAGACCCAGTACTTC; CDR3aa: CSAHRQGTQETQYF
d_gene: TRBD2; v_gene: TRBV5-1; abundance: few; j_gene: TRBJ2-3; CDR3nt: TGCGCCAGCAGCGCGATGACTGCGGGAGGGACCACAGATACGCAGTATTTT; CDR3aa: CASSAMTAGGTTDTQYF
d_gene: NA; v_gene: TRBV6-1; abundance: few; j_gene: TRBJ1-2; CDR3nt: TGTGCCAGCAGTGAAGCCCCCGGGACTACTCCGCTCTATGGCTACACCTTC; CDR3aa: CASSEAPGTTPLYGYTF
d_gene: NA; v_gene: TRBV20-1; abundance: NA; j_gene: TRBJ2-5; CDR3nt: TGCAGTGCTACCCGGGGTGTAGGGGAGACCCAGTACTTC; CDR3aa: CSATRGVGETQYF
d_gene: TRBD2; v_gene: TRBV4-3; abundance: NA; j_gene: TRBJ2-2; CDR3nt: TGCGCCAGCAGCAAGGGAACTAGCGGGTTCGCCGGGGAGCTGTTTTTT; CDR3aa: CASSKGTSGFAGELFF
d_gene: TRBD2; v_gene: TRBV9; abundance: NA; j_gene: TRBJ2-1; CDR3nt: TGTGCCAGCAGCGCCAGCGGGGGGGGTTACAATGAGCAGTTCTTC; CDR3aa: CASSASGGGYNEQFF